This entry describes one TCR beta chain. The sample belongs to a study of blood T cell repertoires in COVID-19. Looking at the study overall: Material from acute and convalescent COVID-19 was sourced from the United States, Italy and Spain. T cells, B-cell-depleted T cells, or PBMCs supplied cDNA or gDNA.

Authors' analysis steps: Reference gene primer amplification yielded estimated nucleated cell counts. Data came from immunoSEQ multiplex PCR; TCRdb stores just in-frame clones and leaves some out. The V and J calls and clone size are taken from that table; D and trimming were inferred from the DNA. Here the sample spans 78,000 or so clones, under 85% being singletons. Germline trimming cut 0 bases from V and 8 bases from J; bases unmatched to any gene: 6. The CDR3 runs 15 residues. Germline assignment: CDR1 SGHNT and CDR2 YYREEE (reference sequence). J is TRBJ1-4 and V is TRBV5-4, with 8 bases lining up with TRBD1. The TCR comes from a human donor in a cohort sampled during active COVID-19. What was sequenced was peripheral blood. Here the CDR3 reads CASSLGTGRREKLFF. CDR3 sequence (DNA): TGTGCCAGCAGCTTGGGGACAGGGCGACGAGAAAAACTGTTTTTT.